This T cell receptor (beta chain) emerged from a study of T-cell reconstitution after alpha-beta-depleted transplantation in children. With 5 bases removed from V and 10 bases from J, the gap between germline ends came to 12 bases. Germline CDR1 SGHTA, CDR2 FQGNSA. CDR3 length: 12 residues. The table lists this clonotype with many counts. Molecular barcoding with unique molecular identifiers was used for the TCRbeta library. TCRdb independently ran MiXCR on the PCR reads; one entry per CDR3 protein. The sample lists about 72,000 distinct CDR3 sequences, just under 7.5% occurring once. The sample was PBMCs from the stem cell graft donor, taken from the stem cell graft. The TCR comes from a human donor who donated a stem cell graft to a child with acute lymphoblastic leukemia. This chain joins TRBV7-2 and TRBJ2-1; D is ambiguous. Here the CDR3 DNA reads TGTGCCAGCAGCCAAGTCATGAGGGAGCAGTTCTTC. This gives the protein CASSQVMREQFF.